This TCR beta chain was sequenced during a study of cytomegalovirus exposure and HLA in healthy donors. Study-level points and caveats: It is likely that the observed cluster of highly shared sequence variants was a sequencing artifact. Clonal expansion, a later analysis showed, was greater in HLA-associated TCR beta chains than in equally common others.

Regarding this clone: Its antigen remains unidentified.

As for the donors, each was a healthy bone marrow donor. PCR primers comprised 60 Vbeta and 13 Jbeta primers. TCRdb's table, derived via immunoSEQ multiplex PCR, lists solely in-frame clones and lacks some. The sample consists of approximately 74,000 clones, 75% of them appearing once. The receptor comes from a man aged 60 to 75 in good health and CMV-seropositive. The source material was PBMCs.

For the CDR3, the DNA is TGTGCCAGCAGCTTGTGGGAGGGTATCAGTGGCTACACCTTC. The encoded protein is CASSLWEGISGYTF. The rearrangement joins TRBV5-8 to TRBJ1-2, with no clear D. Germline values: CDR1 SGHTS, CDR2 YDEGEE. Trimming cost V 1 base and J 7 bases, with 14 bases left between them. The CDR3 has 14 amino acids.